This T cell receptor (beta chain) was identified in a study of T cells in Graves' hyperthyroidism and ophthalmopathy. Study outcomes and limitations: A 13 V-J model separated ophthalmopathy from stable hyperthyroidism.

V lost 0 bases to trimming and J lost 5 bases, with 31 bases between them. The CDR3 is made up of 21 amino acids. Per the germline V gene, CDR1 is SGHTA and CDR2 is FQGNSA. A remark on this clonotype: The antigen is unknown.

RNA transcripts yielded amplified TCR beta CDR3 regions. RT-PCR in the first round (using the HTBI primer set) targeted the TCR CDR3. TCRdb re-derived calls from the multiplex PCR reads in MiXCR, one entry per CDR3 protein. The data contain about 350,000 distinct CDR3 sequences, about 15% of them seen just once; the ten biggest clones take up roughly 25%. The receptor was isolated from a woman younger than 45 with Graves' hyperthyroidism. The chain employs TRBV7-2 and TRBJ1-2; D not certain. The specimen was blood. CDR3 loop: CASSLAPLRWLYYVFGYGYTF. The DNA of the CDR3 is TGTGCCAGCAGCTTAGCGCCACTCCGATGGTTATACTATGTGTTCGGGTATGGCTACACCTTC.